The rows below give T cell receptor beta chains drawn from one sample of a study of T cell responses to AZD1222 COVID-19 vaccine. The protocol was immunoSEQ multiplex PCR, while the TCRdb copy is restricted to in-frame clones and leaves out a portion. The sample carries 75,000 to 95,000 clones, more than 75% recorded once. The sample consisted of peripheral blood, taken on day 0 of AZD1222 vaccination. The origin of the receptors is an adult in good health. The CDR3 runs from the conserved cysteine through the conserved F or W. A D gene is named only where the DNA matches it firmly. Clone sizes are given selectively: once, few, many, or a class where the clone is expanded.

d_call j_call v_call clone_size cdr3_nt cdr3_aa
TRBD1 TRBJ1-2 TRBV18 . TGTGCCAGCTCACCACCTAGGCAGGGGGCCTATGGCTACACCTTC CASSPPRQGAYGYTF
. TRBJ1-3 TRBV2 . TGTGCCAGCAGTGATGTCTCTGGAAACACCATATATTTT CASSDVSGNTIYF
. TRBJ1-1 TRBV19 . TGTGCCAGTAGTACTCCAATTACAGGGAGGACTGAAGCTTTCTTT CASSTPITGRTEAFF
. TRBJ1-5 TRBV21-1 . TGTGCCAGCAGCCCGGACAGGGAAGAAGAACAGCCCCAGCATTTT CASSPDREEEQPQHF
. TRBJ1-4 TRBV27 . TGTGCCAGCAGTTTATTTACCGGCTCACGGCCCCGACGTGAAAAACTGTTTTTT CASSLFTGSRPRREKLFF
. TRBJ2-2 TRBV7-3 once TGTGCCAGCAGTCTCCTGGGGCCCGGGGAGCTGTTTTTT CASSLLGPGELFF
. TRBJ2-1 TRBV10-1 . TGCGCCAGCAGTGAATGTTGGGGGGTCTCCTACAATGAGCAGTTCTTC CASSECWGVSYNEQFF
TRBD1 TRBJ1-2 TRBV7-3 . TGTGCCAGCAGCGCGACAGGGGGAGCTAACTATGGCTACACCTTC CASSATGGANYGYTF
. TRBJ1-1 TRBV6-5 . TGTGCCAGCAGGCCCGGACAGACGAACACTGAAGCTTTCTTT CASRPGQTNTEAFF
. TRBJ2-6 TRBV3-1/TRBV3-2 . TGTGCCAGCAGCCCCCCGGTTCCAGGGGCCAACGTCCTGACTTTC CASSPPVPGANVLTF
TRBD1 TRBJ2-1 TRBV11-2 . TGTGCCAGCAGCTTAGTCCAGGGGGCCCGTTCCTACAATGAGCAGTTCTTC CASSLVQGARSYNEQFF
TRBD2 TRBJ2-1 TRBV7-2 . TGTGCCAGCAGCCCCGGGGGGGGCGCCTACAATGAGCAGTTCTTC CASSPGGGAYNEQFF
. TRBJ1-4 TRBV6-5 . TGTGCCGGCGCCCCTAGGGGAGGGGGAGATAAACTGTTTTTT CAGAPRGGGDKLFF
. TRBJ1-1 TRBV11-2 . TGTGCCAGCAGCTCCAGGGCTGACACTGAAGCTTTCTTT CASSSRADTEAFF
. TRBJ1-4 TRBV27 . TGTGCCAGCAGTCCCTGGGACACGATTAATGAAAAACTGTTTTTT CASSPWDTINEKLFF
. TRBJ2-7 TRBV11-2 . TGTGCCAGCAGCCAGGTGGGCAGGTCTAGCTACGAGCAGTACTTC CASSQVGRSSYEQYF
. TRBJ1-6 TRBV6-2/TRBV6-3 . TGTGCCAGCAGTTATGGGCGTTCACCCCTCCACTTT CASSYGRSPLHF
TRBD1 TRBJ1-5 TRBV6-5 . TGTGCCGGGGGACAGGTTAGCAATCAGCCCCAGCATTTT CAGGQVSNQPQHF
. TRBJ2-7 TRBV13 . TGTGCCAGCAGCTCCGACGGAACCTACGAGCAGTACTTC CASSSDGTYEQYF
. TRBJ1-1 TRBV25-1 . TGTGCCAGTGGGGTGAACACTGAAGCTTTCTTT CASGVNTEAFF
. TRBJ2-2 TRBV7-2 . TGTGCCAGCAGCCCCACACTGACGAACACCGGGGAGCTGTTTTTT CASSPTLTNTGELFF
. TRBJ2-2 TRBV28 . TGTGCCAGCACCTTTGCTGACAGAGCCACCGGGGAGCTGTTTTTT CASTFADRATGELFF
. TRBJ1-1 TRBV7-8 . TGTGCCAGCTTTGTTGGGGGCTGGAACACTGAAGCTTTCTTT CASFVGGWNTEAFF
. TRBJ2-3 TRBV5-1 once TGCGCCAGCAGCTTACCGGCCTCGCAAGAAGATACGCAGTATTTT CASSLPASQEDTQYF
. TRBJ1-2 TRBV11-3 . TGTGCCAGCAGCTTATTCGACGGGTATGGCTACACCTTC CASSLFDGYGYTF
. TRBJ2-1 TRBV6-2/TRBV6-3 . TGTGCCAGCAGTTATACAGGGCCCTACAATGAGCAGTTCTTC CASSYTGPYNEQFF
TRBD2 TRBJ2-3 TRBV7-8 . TGTGCCAGCAGCTTAGTAGCGGGGGGCCCCGATACGCAGTATTTT CASSLVAGGPDTQYF
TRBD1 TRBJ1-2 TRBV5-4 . TGTGCCAGCAGCGCCAACAGGGGAGGGAACTATGGCTACACCTTC CASSANRGGNYGYTF
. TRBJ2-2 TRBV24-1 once TGTGCCACCAGTTCCTCAACCCAAGCGAACACCGGGGAGCTGTTTTTT CATSSSTQANTGELFF
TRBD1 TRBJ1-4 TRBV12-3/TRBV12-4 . TGTGCCAGCAGGACAGGGGAGAATGAAAAACTGTTTTTT CASRTGENEKLFF
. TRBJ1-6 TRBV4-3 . TGCGCCAGCAGCCAAGAAACGGTGGGCAATAATTCACCCCTCCACTTT CASSQETVGNNSPLHF